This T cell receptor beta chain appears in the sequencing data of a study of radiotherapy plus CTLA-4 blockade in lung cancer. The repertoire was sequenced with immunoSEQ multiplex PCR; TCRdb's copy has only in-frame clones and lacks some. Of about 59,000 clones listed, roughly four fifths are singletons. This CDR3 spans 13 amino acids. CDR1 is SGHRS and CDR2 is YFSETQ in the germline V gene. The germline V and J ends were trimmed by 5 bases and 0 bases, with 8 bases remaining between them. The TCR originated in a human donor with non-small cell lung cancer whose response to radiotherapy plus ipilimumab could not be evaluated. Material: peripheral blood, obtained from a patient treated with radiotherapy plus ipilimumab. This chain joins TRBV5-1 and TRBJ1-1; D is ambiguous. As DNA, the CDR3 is TGCGCCAGCAGAGAGGGTTTGAACACTGAAGCTTTCTTT. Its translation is CASREGLNTEAFF.